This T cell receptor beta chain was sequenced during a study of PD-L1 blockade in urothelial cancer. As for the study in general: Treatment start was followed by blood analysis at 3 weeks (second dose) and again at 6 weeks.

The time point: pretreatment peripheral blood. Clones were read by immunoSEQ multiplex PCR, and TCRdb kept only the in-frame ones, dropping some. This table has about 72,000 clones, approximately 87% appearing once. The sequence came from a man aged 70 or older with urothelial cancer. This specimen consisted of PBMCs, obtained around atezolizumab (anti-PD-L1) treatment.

The CDR3 spells CASSLEAEETQYF. The DNA of the CDR3 is TGCGCCAGCAGCTTGGAAGCGGAAGAGACCCAGTACTTC. This sequence joins TRBV5-1 and TRBJ2-5; a possible D gene is TRBD2 (5 bases). CDR1 is SGHRS, CDR2 YFSETQ, per germline. This CDR3 is built from 13 residues. The V gene lost 0 bases and the J gene lost 3 bases, with 6 bases spanning the gap. Using reference TRBV5-1 and TRBJ2-5 for the parts outside the CDR3, the full variable domain is KAGVTQTPRYLIKTRGQQVTLSCSPISGHRSVSWYQQTPGQGLQFLFEYFSETQRNKGNFPGRFSGRQFSNSRSEMNVSTLELGDSALYLCASSLEAEETQYFGPGTRLLVL.